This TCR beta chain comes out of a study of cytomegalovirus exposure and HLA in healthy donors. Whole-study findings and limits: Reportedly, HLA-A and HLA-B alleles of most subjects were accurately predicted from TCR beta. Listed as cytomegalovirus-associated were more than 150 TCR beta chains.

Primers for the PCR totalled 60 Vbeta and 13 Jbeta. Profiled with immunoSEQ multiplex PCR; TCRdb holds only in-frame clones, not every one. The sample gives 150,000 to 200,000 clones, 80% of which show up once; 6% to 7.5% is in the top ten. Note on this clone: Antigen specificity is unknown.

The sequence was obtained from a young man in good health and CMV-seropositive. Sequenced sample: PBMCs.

CDR3 protein: CASSVGAGPTNQPQHF. In nucleotides, the CDR3 is TGTGCCAGCAGCGTAGGGGCTGGGCCGACCAATCAGCCCCAGCATTTT. The chain is built from TRBV9 and TRBJ1-5; D gene unclear. The V gene lost 0 bases and the J gene lost 3 bases, with 13 bases spanning the gap. The germline gives CDR1 SGDLS, CDR2 YYNGEE. This CDR3 contains 16 residues.